This entry describes one TCR beta chain. As yet, its antigen is unknown. TCRB transcripts that were expressed got sequenced, as all of the isolated RNA had been reverse transcribed. Deep immunoSEQ sequencing covered naive, central memory and regulatory T cell samples. Here immunoSEQ multiplex PCR was the method, and the copy in TCRdb shows in-frame clones only, minus some. The data hold hundreds of thousands of clones, with 13% to 15% observed a single time. This sample is part of a study of beta chain features in type 1 diabetes. Study observations and caveats: TCRB CDR3s were moderately but significantly shorter in Type 1 diabetes patients in all four CD4+ subsets. The naive, central memory and Treg TCRB repertoires looked more alike in patients than they did in healthy donors.

The CDR3 covers 15 residues. V lost 0 bases to trimming and J lost 8 bases, with 14 bases between them. CDR1 and CDR2 (germline): LNHNV, YYDKDF (reference sequence). The source of this sequence is a man aged 25 to 40 in good health. The rearrangement uses TRBV15 and TRBJ2-4, with D hard to call. Sequencing input: central memory CD4+ T cells from blood. The CDR3 is CATSRDLSVRDIQYF. The CDR3 DNA reads TGTGCCACCAGCAGAGATCTGTCAGTTCGCGACATTCAGTACTTC.